The 17 T cell receptor beta chains below come from one sample, sequenced in a study of CD8+CD57+ T cells in acquired aplastic anemia. TCR beta VDJ and CDR3 profiling used genomic DNA as template. MiXCR, applied by TCRdb to the reads, yields one record per CDR3 protein. The sample carries over 150,000 distinct CDR3 sequences, more than 60% recorded once. It was patients with CD8+CD57+ cell expansion by flow cytometry who were chosen for sequencing. The source material was sorted CD4+, CD8+, or CD8+CD57+ T cells (not recorded which) from PBMCs. Receptors originate from a human donor with aplastic anemia.

This clonotype was picked up many times. This chain uses TRBV27 with TRBJ2-7; 7 nucleotides line up with TRBD1. The germline gives CDR1 MNHEY, CDR2 SMNVEV (reference sequence). V lost 4 bases and J lost 2; bases outside the gene matches: 8. The CDR3 is 15 residues long. The CDR3 DNA reads TGTGCCAGCAGTTCACTACAGGGGCCCACCTACGAGCAGTACTTC. It specifies CASSSLQGPTYEQYF.

This clonotype has more than one count but fewer than ten. The V gene is TRBV9, the J gene TRBJ1-1, with D hard to call. This CDR3 has 13 residues. Trimming left V 4 bases short and J 0 bases short, with 7 bases between. Germline CDR1 reads SGDLS; CDR2 reads YYNGEE. The CDR3 loop is CASSPTVNTEAFF. In DNA, the CDR3 is TGTGCCAGCAGCCCCACGGTGAACACTGAAGCTTTCTTT.

The rearrangement links TRBV27 to TRBJ2-3; D not resolved. V lost 4 bases to trimming and J lost 1 base, with 21 bases between them. The CDR3 spans 18 residues. Germline CDR1 and CDR2: MNHEY and SMNVEV (reference sequence). CDR3 amino acids: CASSYKFTPGFGTDTQYF. CDR3 nucleotide sequence: TGTGCCAGCAGTTATAAATTCACCCCCGGGTTCGGCACAGATACGCAGTATTTT.

The V call is TRBV7-8, the J call TRBJ2-7; the D is unclear. The CDR3 extends over 13 amino acids. V was clipped by 3 bases and J by 2 bases, with 8 bases between them. Looked up from germline, CDR1 is SGHVS and CDR2 is FQNEAQ. CDR3 loop: CASSLVTTYEQYF. DNA for the CDR3: TGTGCCAGCAGCTTGGTGACAACCTACGAGCAGTACTTC. Drawing the rest from reference TRBV7-8 and TRBJ2-7, the complete variable domain is GAGVSQSPRYKVAKRGQDVALRCDPISGHVSLFWYQQALGQGPEFLTYFQNEAQLDKSGLPSDRFFAERPEGSVSTLKIQRTQQEDSAVYLCASSLVTTYEQYFGPGTRLTVT.

CDR3 nucleotide sequence: TGTGCCAGCAGCTTTCAGTTCCATGAAAAACTGTTTTTT. Protein product: CASSFQFHEKLFF. The chain links TRBV7-9 to TRBJ1-4; D is undetermined. Germline V gives CDR1 SEHNR, CDR2 FQNEAQ (reference sequence). This CDR3 region has 13 residues. Trimming cost V 3 bases and J 6 bases, with 8 bases left between them.

The V and J genes are TRBV2 and TRBJ1-5; the match to TRBD1 covers 8 bases. CDR3 size: 13 residues. Germline loops: CDR1 SNHLY, CDR2 FYNNEI. Trimming took 7 bases from V and 4 from J; bases not matched to a gene: 3. CDR3 protein: CASNRQGNQPQHF. The CDR3 nucleotides read TGTGCCAGCAACCGACAGGGGAATCAGCCCCAGCATTTT.

As DNA, the CDR3 is TGCGCCAGCAGCTCTGGCGGGGACTTGGATGAAAAACTGTTTTTT. It encodes CASSSGGDLDEKLFF. V and J are TRBV5-1 and TRBJ1-4, with D tentatively TRBD1 (5 bases). Trimming stripped 3 bases from V and 6 bases from J, with 15 bases between. CDR3 length equals 15 residues. Germline values: CDR1 SGHRS, CDR2 YFSETQ.

V usage is TRBV2 and J usage is TRBJ1-6; possibly TRBD1 for D (5 bases). V dropped 10 bases and J dropped 10 bases, with 20 bases sitting between them. The germline V gene encodes CDR1 SNHLY and CDR2 FYNNEI. This CDR3 is built from 14 residues. CDR3 nucleotide sequence: TGTGCCACCAGCAGAGGAGGGGCTCTATCACCCCTCCACTTT. It is translated as CATSRGGALSPLHF.

V and J are TRBV3-1 and TRBJ1-2, with 8 bases identical to TRBD1. Trimming took 4 bases from V and 2 from J; bases not matched to a gene: 12. Germline CDR1 is LGHDT and CDR2 is YNNKEL (reference sequence). The CDR3 has 17 residues. The CDR3 loop reads CASSPWLTGETNYGYTF. The CDR3 nucleotides are TGTGCCAGCAGCCCCTGGTTGACAGGGGAAACAAACTATGGCTACACCTTC. The entire variable domain, with the rest obtained from reference TRBV3-1 and TRBJ1-2, is as follows: DTAVSQTPKYLVTQMGNDKSIKCEQNLGHDTMYWYKQDSKKFLKIMFSYNNKELIINETVPNRFSPKSPDKAHLNLHINSLELGDSAVYFCASSPWLTGETNYGYTFGSGTRLTVV.

The chain links TRBV20-1 to TRBJ1-5; no clear D gene. The germline gives CDR1 DFQATT, CDR2 SNEGSKA (reference sequence). This CDR3 has 12 residues. The V and J ends lost 0 bases and 6 bases respectively, with 6 bases between them. CDR3 residues: CSARDTSQPQHF. The CDR3 DNA is TGCAGTGCTAGAGATACTTCTCAGCCCCAGCATTTT.

A single count supports this clonotype. The chain joins TRBV29-1 to TRBJ1-1; D unresolved. Trimming took off 7 bases at V and 0 bases at J, with 15 bases between the two ends. Germline CDR1 SQVTM, CDR2 ANQGSEA. CDR3 length equals 14 residues. In nucleotides, the CDR3 is TGCAGCGGGTCCTACAGCGCGATGAACACTGAAGCTTTCTTT. As protein: CSGSYSAMNTEAFF. The full variable domain, rest sourced from reference TRBV29-1 and TRBJ1-1, is SAVISQKPSRDICQRGTSLTIQCQVDSQVTMMFWYRQQPGQSLTLIATANQGSEATYESGFVIDKFPISRPNLTFSTLTVSNMSPEDSSIYLCSGSYSAMNTEAFFGQGTRLTVV.

The chain combines TRBV7-2 with TRBJ2-1; no definite D call. Germline V CDR1 and CDR2: SGHTA, FQGNSA. The CDR3 totals 14 residues. Trimming left V 5 bases short and J 6 bases short, with 14 bases between. CDR3 in amino acids: CASSQESAFNEQFF. As DNA, the CDR3 is TGTGCCAGCAGCCAAGAATCTGCTTTCAATGAGCAGTTCTTC.

V gene TRBV20-1 combines with J gene TRBJ2-5; a possible D gene is TRBD1 (5 bases). The CDR3 extends over 14 amino acids. The germline gives CDR1 DFQATT, CDR2 SNEGSKA (reference sequence). V was trimmed by 3 bases and J by 4 bases, leaving 15 bases between them. The chain's CDR3 is CSASPDSTGETQYF. The DNA for the CDR3 is TGCAGTGCTAGTCCCGACAGCACGGGAGAGACCCAGTACTTC.

The rearrangement uses TRBV7-9 and TRBJ2-7; unclear D gene. CDR3 length: 13 residues. Trimming removed 5 bases at V and 2 bases at J, with 10 bases between. Germline values: CDR1 SEHNR, CDR2 FQNEAQ (reference sequence). CDR3 DNA: TGTGCCAGCAGCCAAAGGTCGGCCTACGAGCAGTACTTC. Its translation is CASSQRSAYEQYF.

The rearrangement joins TRBV20-1 to TRBJ1-3, with D possibly being TRBD1 (5 bases). The germline V gene encodes CDR1 DFQATT and CDR2 SNEGSKA (reference sequence). The CDR3 is 16 residues long. The V end lost 0 bases, the J end lost 0 bases, and 12 bases lay between the germline ends. CDR3 DNA sequence: TGCAGTGCTAGAGATACAAGGGGTTCCTCTGGAAACACCATATATTTT. It codes for CSARDTRGSSGNTIYF.

This clonotype was found many times. The V and J genes are TRBV9 and TRBJ1-2; D is uncertain. This CDR3 spans 13 amino acids. CDR1 is SGDLS and CDR2 is YYNGEE in the germline V gene. V was pared by 2 bases and J by 5 bases, with 10 bases between. The CDR3: CASSVGEAYGYTF. The CDR3 DNA sequence: TGTGCCAGCAGCGTTGGCGAAGCATATGGCTACACCTTC.

The chain uses TRBV25-1 and TRBJ2-1; D might be TRBD1 (6 bases). Trimming took 6 bases from V and 10 from J, leaving 22 bases between them. This CDR3 comprises 15 residues. The germline V gene encodes CDR1 MGHDK and CDR2 SYGVNS. The CDR3 is CASSPTGKEVREQFF. The DNA of the CDR3 is TGTGCCAGCAGCCCTACAGGGAAGGAAGTAAGGGAGCAGTTCTTC.